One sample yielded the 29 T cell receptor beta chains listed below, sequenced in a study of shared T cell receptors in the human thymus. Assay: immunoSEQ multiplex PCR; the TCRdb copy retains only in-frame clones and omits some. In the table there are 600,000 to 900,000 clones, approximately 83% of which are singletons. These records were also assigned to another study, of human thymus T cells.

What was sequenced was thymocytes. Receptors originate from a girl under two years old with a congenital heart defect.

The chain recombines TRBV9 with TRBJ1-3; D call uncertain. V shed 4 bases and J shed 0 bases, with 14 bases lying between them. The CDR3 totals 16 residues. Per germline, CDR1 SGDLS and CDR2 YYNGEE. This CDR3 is CASSLERTDSGNTIYF. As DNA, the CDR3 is TGTGCCAGCAGCCTAGAGAGGACTGACTCTGGAAACACCATATATTTT. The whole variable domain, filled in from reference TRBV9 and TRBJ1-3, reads DSGVTQTPKHLITATGQRVTLRCSPRSGDLSVYWYQQSLDQGLQFLIQYYNGEERAKGNILERFSAQQFPDLHSELNLSSLELGDSALYFCASSLERTDSGNTIYFGEGSWLTVV.

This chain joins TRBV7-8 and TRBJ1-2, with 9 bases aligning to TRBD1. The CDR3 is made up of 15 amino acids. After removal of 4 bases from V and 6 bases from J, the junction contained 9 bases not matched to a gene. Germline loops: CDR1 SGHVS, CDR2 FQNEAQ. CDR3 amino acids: CASSSRLGTGNGYTF. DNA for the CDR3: TGTGCCAGCAGCTCTAGGTTGGGGACAGGGAATGGCTACACCTTC.

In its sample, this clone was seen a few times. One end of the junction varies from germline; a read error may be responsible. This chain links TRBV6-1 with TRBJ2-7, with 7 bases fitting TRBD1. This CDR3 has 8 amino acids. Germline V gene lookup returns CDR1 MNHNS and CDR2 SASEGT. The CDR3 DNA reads TGTGCCACCAGCCCCAGGGGGTTC. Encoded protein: CATSPRGF.

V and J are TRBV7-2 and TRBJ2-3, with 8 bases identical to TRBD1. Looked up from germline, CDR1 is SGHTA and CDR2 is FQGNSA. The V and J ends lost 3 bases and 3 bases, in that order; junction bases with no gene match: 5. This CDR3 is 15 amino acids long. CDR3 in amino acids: CASSFWQGATDTQYF. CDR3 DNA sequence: TGTGCCAGCAGCTTTTGGCAGGGGGCGACAGATACGCAGTATTTT. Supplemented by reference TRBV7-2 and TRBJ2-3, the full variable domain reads GAGVSQSPSNKVTEKGKDVELRCDPISGHTALYWYRQSLGQGLEFLIYFQGNSAPDKSGLPSDRFSAERTGGSVSTLTIQRTQQEDSAVYLCASSFWQGATDTQYFGPGTRLTVL.

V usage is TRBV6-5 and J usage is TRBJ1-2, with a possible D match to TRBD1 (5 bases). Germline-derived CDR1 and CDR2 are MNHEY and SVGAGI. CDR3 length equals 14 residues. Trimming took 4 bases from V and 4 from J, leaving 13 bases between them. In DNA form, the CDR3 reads TGTGCCAGCAGTTCACGGATGGACACCTATGGCTACACCTTC. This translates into CASSSRMDTYGYTF.

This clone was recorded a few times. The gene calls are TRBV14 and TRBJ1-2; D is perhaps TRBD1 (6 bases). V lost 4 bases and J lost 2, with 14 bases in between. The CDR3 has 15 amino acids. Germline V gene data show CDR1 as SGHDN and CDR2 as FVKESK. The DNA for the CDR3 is TGTGCCAGCAGCCCGTCGGACAGCCCCAACTATGGCTACACCTTC. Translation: CASSPSDSPNYGYTF.

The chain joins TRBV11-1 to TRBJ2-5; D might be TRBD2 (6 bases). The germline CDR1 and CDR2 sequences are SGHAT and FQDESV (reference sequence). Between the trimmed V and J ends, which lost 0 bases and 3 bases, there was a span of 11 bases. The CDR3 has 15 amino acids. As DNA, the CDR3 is TGTGCCAGCAGCTTAGCTGACGGGGGAGAAGAGACCCAGTACTTC. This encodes CASSLADGGEETQYF.

CDR3 in amino acids: CASSWDRQEINYGYTF. CDR3 bases: TGTGCCAGCAGCTGGGATCGACAGGAGATCAACTATGGCTACACCTTC. The chain carries TRBV5-6 and TRBJ1-2; possible D gene TRBD1, 6 bases. The CDR3 is 16 amino acids. Germline assignment: CDR1 SGHDT and CDR2 YYEEEE. V lost 3 bases and J 2 bases, leaving 17 bases between the germline ends. Full variable domain (outside the CDR3, taken from reference TRBV5-6 and TRBJ1-2): DAGVTQSPTHLIKTRGQQVTLRCSPKSGHDTVSWYQQALGQGPQFIFQYYEEEERQRGNFPDRFSGHQFPNYSSELNVNALLLGDSALYLCASSWDRQEINYGYTFGSGTRLTVV.

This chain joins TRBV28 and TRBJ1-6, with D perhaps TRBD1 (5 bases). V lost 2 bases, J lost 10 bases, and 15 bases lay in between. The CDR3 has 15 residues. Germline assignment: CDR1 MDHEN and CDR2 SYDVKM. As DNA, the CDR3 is TGTGCCAGCAGTTTAGGGACTTATAGGGACTCACCCCTCCACTTT. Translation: CASSLGTYRDSPLHF.

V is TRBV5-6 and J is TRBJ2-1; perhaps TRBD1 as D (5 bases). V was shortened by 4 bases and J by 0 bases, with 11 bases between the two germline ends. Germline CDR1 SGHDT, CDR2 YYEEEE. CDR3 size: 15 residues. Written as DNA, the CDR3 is TGTGCCAGCAGCCCGACAGTCAGCTCCTACAATGAGCAGTTCTTC. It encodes CASSPTVSSYNEQFF.

In DNA, the CDR3 is TGTGCCAGCAGCTCCCTAGGCCAGGGGAAGATCACCGGGGAGCTGTTTTTT. The encoded protein is CASSSLGQGKITGELFF. The chain combines TRBV7-9 with TRBJ2-2, with D perhaps matching TRBD1 (6 bases). V lost 4 bases and J 4 bases, leaving 19 bases between the germline ends. The CDR3 runs 17 residues. The germline gives CDR1 SEHNR, CDR2 FQNEAQ (reference sequence).

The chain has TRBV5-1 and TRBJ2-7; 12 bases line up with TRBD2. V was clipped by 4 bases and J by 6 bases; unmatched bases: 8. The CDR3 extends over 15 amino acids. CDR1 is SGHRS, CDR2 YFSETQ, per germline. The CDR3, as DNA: TGCGCCAGCAGCCCCCGGACTAGCGGGGAGGGCGAGCAGTACTTC. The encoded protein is CASSPRTSGEGEQYF.

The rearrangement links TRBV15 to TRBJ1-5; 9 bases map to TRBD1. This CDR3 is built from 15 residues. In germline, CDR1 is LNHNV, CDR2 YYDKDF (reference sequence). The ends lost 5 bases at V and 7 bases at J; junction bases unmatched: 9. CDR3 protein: CATSSWDRAQQPQHF. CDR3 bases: TGTGCCACCAGCTCATGGGACAGGGCCCAACAGCCCCAGCATTTT.

This CDR3 reads CASRTSVQGAHEQYF. CDR3 nucleotides: TGTGCCAGCAGGACCTCTGTACAGGGTGCCCACGAGCAGTACTTC. This chain connects TRBV27 to TRBJ2-7; possible D gene TRBD1, 6 bases. V dropped 6 bases and J dropped 5 bases, with 20 bases sitting between them. The germline gives CDR1 MNHEY, CDR2 SMNVEV (reference sequence). The CDR3 runs to 15 residues.

The CDR3 nucleotides read TGTGCCAGCTCCTCTCCGGGCCAAGAGACCCAGTACTTC. Its protein product is CASSSPGQETQYF. The rearrangement links TRBV18 to TRBJ2-5, with D uncertain. The V end was cut by 6 bases, the J end by 1 base, with 9 bases between. CDR1 is KGHSH, CDR2 LQKENI, per germline. The CDR3 is 13 amino acids.

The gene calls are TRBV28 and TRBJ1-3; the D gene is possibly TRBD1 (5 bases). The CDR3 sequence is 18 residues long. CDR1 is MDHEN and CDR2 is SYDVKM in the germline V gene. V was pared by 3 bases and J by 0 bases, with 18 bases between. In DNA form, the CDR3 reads TGTGCCAGCAGTTTCATAGATGAGCAGGGCAACTCTGGAAACACCATATATTTT. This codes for CASSFIDEQGNSGNTIYF.

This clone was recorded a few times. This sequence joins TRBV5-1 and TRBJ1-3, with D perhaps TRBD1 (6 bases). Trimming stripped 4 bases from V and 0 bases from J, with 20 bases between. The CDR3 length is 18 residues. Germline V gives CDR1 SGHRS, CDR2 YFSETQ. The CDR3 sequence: CASSPQGTFTVSGNTIYF. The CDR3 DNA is TGCGCCAGCAGCCCCCAGGGGACCTTCACCGTCTCTGGAAACACCATATATTTT.

The CDR3 DNA is TGTGCCAGCAGCTTAGCAGACAGAGGCCATTCACCCCTCCACTTT. Its protein is CASSLADRGHSPLHF. The chain uses TRBV7-2 and TRBJ1-6, with D possibly TRBD1 on 5 matching bases. Per germline, CDR1 SGHTA and CDR2 FQGNSA. Deletions cut 0 bases from V and 8 bases from J, with 11 bases between. This CDR3 comprises 15 residues.

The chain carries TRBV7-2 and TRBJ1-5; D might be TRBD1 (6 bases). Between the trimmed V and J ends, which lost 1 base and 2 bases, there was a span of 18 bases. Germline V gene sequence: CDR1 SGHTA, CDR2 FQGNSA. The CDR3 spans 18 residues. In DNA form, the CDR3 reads TGTGCCAGCAGCTTAGGGCAGGGGAGGGTGTACGGCAATCAGCCCCAGCATTTT. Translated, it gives CASSLGQGRVYGNQPQHF.

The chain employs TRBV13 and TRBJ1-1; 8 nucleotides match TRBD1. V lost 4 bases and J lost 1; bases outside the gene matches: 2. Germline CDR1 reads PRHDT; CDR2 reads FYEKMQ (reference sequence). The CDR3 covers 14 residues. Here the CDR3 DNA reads TGTGCCAGCAGCTCCCAGGGGGCGAACACTGAAGCTTTCTTT. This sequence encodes CASSSQGANTEAFF.

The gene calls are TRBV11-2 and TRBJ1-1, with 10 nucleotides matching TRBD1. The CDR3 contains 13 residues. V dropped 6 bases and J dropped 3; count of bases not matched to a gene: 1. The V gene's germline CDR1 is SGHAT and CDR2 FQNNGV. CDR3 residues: CASRGQGYTEAFF. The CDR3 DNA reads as TGTGCCAGCAGGGGACAGGGGTACACTGAAGCTTTCTTT.

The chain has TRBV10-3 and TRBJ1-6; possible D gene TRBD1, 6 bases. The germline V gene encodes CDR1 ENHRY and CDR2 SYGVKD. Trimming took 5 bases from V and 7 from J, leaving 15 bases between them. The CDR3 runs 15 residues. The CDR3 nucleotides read TGTGCCATCAGTTTTCACAGGGTAGGGAATTCACCCCTCCACTTT. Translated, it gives CAISFHRVGNSPLHF.

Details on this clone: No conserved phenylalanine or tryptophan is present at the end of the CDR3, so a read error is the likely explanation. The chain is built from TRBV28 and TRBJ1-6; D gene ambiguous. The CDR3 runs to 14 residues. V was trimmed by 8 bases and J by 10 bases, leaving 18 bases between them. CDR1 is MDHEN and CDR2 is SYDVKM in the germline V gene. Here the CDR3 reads CASRNIRGQSPLHL. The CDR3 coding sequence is TGTGCCAGCCGTAATATCCGGGGTCAATCACCCCTCCACTTA.

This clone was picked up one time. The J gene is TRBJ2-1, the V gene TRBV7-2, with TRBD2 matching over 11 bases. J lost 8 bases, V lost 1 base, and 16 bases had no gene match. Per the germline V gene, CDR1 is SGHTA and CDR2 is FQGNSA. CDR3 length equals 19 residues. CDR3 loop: CASSLVAEARSSGGDEQFF. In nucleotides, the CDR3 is TGTGCCAGCAGCTTAGTAGCAGAGGCCCGGAGTAGCGGGGGGGATGAGCAGTTCTTC. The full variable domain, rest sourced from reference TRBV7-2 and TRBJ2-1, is GAGVSQSPSNKVTEKGKDVELRCDPISGHTALYWYRQSLGQGLEFLIYFQGNSAPDKSGLPSDRFSAERTGGSVSTLTIQRTQQEDSAVYLCASSLVAEARSSGGDEQFFGPGTRLTVL.

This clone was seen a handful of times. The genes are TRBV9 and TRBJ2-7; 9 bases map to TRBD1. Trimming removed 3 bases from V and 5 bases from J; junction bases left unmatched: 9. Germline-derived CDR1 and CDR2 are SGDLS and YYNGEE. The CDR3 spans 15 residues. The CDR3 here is CASSASGQGGHEQYF. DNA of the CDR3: TGTGCCAGCAGCGCCTCGGGACAGGGCGGCCACGAGCAGTACTTC. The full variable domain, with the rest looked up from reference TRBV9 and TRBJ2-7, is DSGVTQTPKHLITATGQRVTLRCSPRSGDLSVYWYQQSLDQGLQFLIQYYNGEERAKGNILERFSAQQFPDLHSELNLSSLELGDSALYFCASSASGQGGHEQYFGPGTRLTVT.

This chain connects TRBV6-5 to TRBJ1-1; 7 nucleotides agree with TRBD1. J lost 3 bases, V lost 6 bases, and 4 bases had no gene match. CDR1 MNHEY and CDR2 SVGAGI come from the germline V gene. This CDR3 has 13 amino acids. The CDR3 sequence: CASRTTGDTEAFF. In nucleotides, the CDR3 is TGTGCCAGCAGAACTACAGGGGACACTGAAGCTTTCTTT.

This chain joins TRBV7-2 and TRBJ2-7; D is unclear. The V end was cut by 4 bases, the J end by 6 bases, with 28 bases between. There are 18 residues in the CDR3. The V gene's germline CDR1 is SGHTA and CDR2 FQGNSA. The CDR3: CASSSLNPRRWHSCEQYF. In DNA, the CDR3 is TGTGCCAGCAGCTCTCTAAACCCCCGCAGATGGCACAGCTGCGAGCAGTACTTC.

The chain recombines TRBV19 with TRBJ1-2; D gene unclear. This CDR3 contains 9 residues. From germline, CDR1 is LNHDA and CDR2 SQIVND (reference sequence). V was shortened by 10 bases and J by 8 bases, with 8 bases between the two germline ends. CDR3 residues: CATGNGYTF. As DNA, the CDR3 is TGTGCCACCGGGAACGGCTACACCTTC.

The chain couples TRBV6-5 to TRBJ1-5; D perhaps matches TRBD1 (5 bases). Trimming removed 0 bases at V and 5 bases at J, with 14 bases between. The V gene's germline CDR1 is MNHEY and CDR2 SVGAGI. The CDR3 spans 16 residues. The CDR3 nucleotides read TGTGCCAGCAGTTACTCCGAGGCAGGGAATCATCAGCCCCAGCATTTT. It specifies CASSYSEAGNHQPQHF.